These 8 T cell receptor beta chains came from one sample sequenced in a study of human T cells and chemical hapten exposure. The time point denotes: pre-sensitization, week 0. As for treatment: therapeutic diphenylcyclopropenone sensitization with weekly scalp DPC. From the RACE reads, TCRdb called clonotypes with MiXCR, one entry per CDR3 protein. Of approximately 180,000 distinct CDR3 sequences listed, roughly 30% are singletons. Sample: whole blood, taken in connection with sensitization to the hapten diphenylcyclopropenone (DPC). The receptors stem from a woman under 40 with alopecia areata. Some clones in this sample may be carry-over from other donors' samples.

This clonotype was seen a handful of times. The chain joins TRBV2 to TRBJ2-1, with D possibly being TRBD2 (6 bases). V was trimmed by 7 bases and J by 5 bases, leaving 12 bases between them. This CDR3 has 13 residues. CDR1 is SNHLY, CDR2 FYNNEI, per germline. Here the CDR3 reads CASNTGLDNEQFF. The CDR3 DNA reads as TGTGCCAGCAACACGGGACTCGACAATGAGCAGTTCTTC. Full variable domain (missing parts from reference TRBV2 and TRBJ2-1): EPEVTQTPSHQVTQMGQEVILRCVPISNHLYFYWYRQILGQKVEFLVSFYNNEISEKSEIFDDQFSVERPDGSNFTLKIRSTKLEDSAMYFCASNTGLDNEQFFGPGTRLTVL.

The rearrangement uses TRBV3-1 and TRBJ1-3; D uncertain. The CDR3 contains 15 residues. Looked up from germline, CDR1 is LGHDT and CDR2 is YNNKEL (reference sequence). The V end was cut by 0 bases, the J end by 4 bases, with 10 bases between. DNA of the CDR3: TGTGCCAGCAGCCAAGATGCGGCTTTAGGAAACACCATATATTTT. Amino acid sequence: CASSQDAALGNTIYF.

This clonotype has just a few counts. The chain couples TRBV28 to TRBJ2-7, with D unclear. Germline CDR1 and CDR2: MDHEN and SYDVKM. V was trimmed by 3 bases and J by 2 bases, leaving 11 bases between them. The CDR3 length is 14 residues. In DNA form, the CDR3 reads TGTGCCAGCAGTTTTTCCCCACAAACCTACGAGCAGTACTTC. Translating gives CASSFSPQTYEQYF.

This sequence joins TRBV10-3 and TRBJ1-1; D gene uncertain. V gave up 3 bases and J gave up 0 bases, with 11 bases separating them. This CDR3 contains 15 residues. Germline CDR1 reads ENHRY; CDR2 reads SYGVKD. CDR3 in amino acids: CAISDQRTVNTEAFF. The CDR3 DNA follows: TGTGCCATCAGTGACCAACGGACTGTGAACACTGAAGCTTTCTTT.

The CDR3 sequence: CASSETAKNIQYF. In nucleotides, the CDR3 is TGTGCCAGCAGTGAAACAGCCAAAAACATTCAGTACTTC. The chain joins TRBV25-1 to TRBJ2-4; D ambiguous. This CDR3 region has 13 residues. V lost 2 bases, J lost 0 bases, and 2 bases lay in between. The germline V gene has CDR1 MGHDK and CDR2 SYGVNS. The complete variable domain, with remaining parts taken from reference TRBV25-1 and TRBJ2-4, reads EADIYQTPRYLVIGTGKKITLECSQTMGHDKMYWYQQDPGMELHLIHYSYGVNSTEKGDLSSESTVSRIRTEHFPLTLESARPSHTSQYLCASSETAKNIQYFGAGTRLSVL.

This rearrangement joins TRBV28 to TRBJ1-2; D is ambiguous. The CDR3 has 13 residues. Trimming removed 6 bases from V and 4 bases from J, with 12 bases in between. In germline, CDR1 is MDHEN, CDR2 SYDVKM. Here the CDR3 reads CASRKTRFYGYTF. Here the CDR3 DNA reads TGTGCCAGCAGAAAGACACGATTCTATGGCTACACCTTC.

The chain has TRBV20-1 and TRBJ1-4; 8 bases are a match to TRBD1. CDR1 and CDR2 (germline): DFQATT, SNEGSKA (reference sequence). The CDR3 spans 14 residues. V was pared by 0 bases and J by 7 bases, with 4 bases of the junction left unmatched. The CDR3 nucleotides read TGCAGTGCTAGAGACAGGGGGCGCGGTGAAAAACTGTTTTTT. Amino acid sequence: CSARDRGRGEKLFF.

The chain links TRBV20-1 to TRBJ1-1; D is unresolved. The CDR3 extends over 12 amino acids. Germline CDR1 DFQATT, CDR2 SNEGSKA (reference sequence). Trimming removed 3 bases at V and 3 bases at J, with 8 bases between. CDR3 in amino acids: CSASTGYTEAFF. The CDR3 DNA sequence: TGCAGTGCTAGTACCGGTTACACTGAAGCTTTCTTT.